This entry lists 13 T cell receptor beta chains sequenced from one sample in a study of OX40 agonist ivuxolimab in advanced cancers. Method: immunoSEQ multiplex PCR; TCRdb's copy keeps in-frame clones and lacks some. The sample has 20,000 to 30,000 clones; around 76% are singletons. This sample comprised CD4+ or CD8+ T cells sorted from blood, obtained in a trial of the OX40 agonist ivuxolimab. Receptors were obtained from an adult with an advanced solid tumor such as melanoma, head and neck, liver or kidney cancer.

This clone was counted a few times. The gene calls are TRBV19 and TRBJ1-5; D ambiguous. Germline-derived CDR1 and CDR2 are LNHDA and SQIVND (reference sequence). V shed 5 bases and J shed 3 bases, with 11 bases lying between them. This CDR3 has 14 amino acids. In nucleotides, the CDR3 is TGTGCCAGTAGTGTGGCGGTTTACAATCAGCCCCAGCATTTT. Protein sequence: CASSVAVYNQPQHF.

The chain carries TRBV29-1 and TRBJ1-3, with 7 positions matching TRBD1. From germline, CDR1 is SQVTM and CDR2 ANQGSEA. The CDR3 length is 15 residues. Germline trimming cut 3 bases from V and 0 bases from J; bases unmatched to any gene: 5. In DNA, the CDR3 is TGCAGCGTTGAGCGGGGGGACAGCTCTGGAAACACCATATATTTT. As protein: CSVERGDSSGNTIYF.

This clone was found once. This chain links TRBV13 with TRBJ1-1; D ambiguous. The CDR3 runs to 13 residues. Germline CDR1 PRHDT, CDR2 FYEKMQ (reference sequence). V was clipped by 5 bases and J by 0 bases, with 7 bases between them. The DNA for the CDR3 is TGTGCCAGCAGCCCTATATTGAACACTGAAGCTTTCTTT. Translating gives CASSPILNTEAFF.

The gene calls are TRBV4-3 and TRBJ1-1; D not certain. Germline V gene data show CDR1 as LGHNA and CDR2 as YSLEER. V lost 1 base to trimming and J lost 4 bases, with 19 bases between them. This CDR3 is 17 amino acids long. The DNA of the CDR3 is TGCGCCAGCAGCCAAGTCAGTTCGGCCTCTGCTAGCACTGAAGCTTTCTTT. Translated, it gives CASSQVSSASASTEAFF.

This chain joins TRBV6-6 and TRBJ1-2, with a weak D call TRBD1 (5 bases). The CDR3 loop spans 13 amino acids. Germline V gene lookup returns CDR1 MNHNY and CDR2 SVGAGI (reference sequence). V dropped 7 bases and J dropped 7 bases, with 16 bases sitting between them. The CDR3 coding sequence is TGTGCCAGCACCATGGGGGTGAAGGCTGGCTACACCTTC. Translated: CASTMGVKAGYTF.

The chain has TRBV4-3 and TRBJ1-1; D ambiguous. The CDR3 has 14 residues. Germline CDR1 and CDR2: LGHNA and YSLEER. Trimming pared 0 bases from V and 1 base from J, leaving 6 bases between. The CDR3 DNA reads TGCGCCAGCAGCCAAGATTTGGAGAACACTGAAGCTTTCTTT. It is translated as CASSQDLENTEAFF.

The CDR3 loop is CASRWRGPYNEQFF. Here the CDR3 DNA reads TGTGCCAGCAGATGGCGGGGCCCCTACAATGAGCAGTTCTTC. The chain combines TRBV6-6 with TRBJ2-1, with D perhaps TRBD2 (6 bases). Germline V CDR1 and CDR2: MNHNY, SVGAGI (reference sequence). The CDR3 totals 14 residues. Trimming took 6 bases from V and 2 from J, leaving 11 bases between them.

This clone was seen a few times. The chain's CDR3 is CATSRGTGYYNEQFF. Written as DNA, the CDR3 is TGTGCCACCAGCAGAGGGACAGGGTACTACAATGAGCAGTTCTTC. The rearrangement joins TRBV15 to TRBJ2-1, with 8 positions matching TRBD1. With 1 base clipped from V and 3 bases from J, the junction kept 2 bases outside the gene matches. This CDR3 comprises 15 residues. CDR1 and CDR2 from the germline V gene are LNHNV and YYDKDF (reference sequence).

V usage is TRBV4-3 and J usage is TRBJ2-5; the match to TRBD2 covers 8 bases. The closer fit of TRBJ2-7 to the DNA end suggests the J call may be wrong. The CDR3 sequence is 15 residues long. Germline V gives CDR1 LGHNA, CDR2 YSLEER. In DNA, the CDR3 is TGCGCCAGCAGCCAAGGTAGCGGGGCGTCCTACGAGCAGTACTTC. Translation gives CASSQGSGASYEQYF.

Only a few counts were recorded for this clone. The V and J genes are TRBV30 and TRBJ2-7; the D gene is possibly TRBD2 (6 bases). Trimming took 2 bases from V and 6 from J, leaving 8 bases between them. There are 11 residues in the CDR3. CDR1 and CDR2 (germline): GTSNPN, SVGIG (reference sequence). In DNA form, the CDR3 reads TGTGCCTGGAGTTACGGGGGCGAGCAGTACTTC. It is translated as CAWSYGGEQYF.

This chain uses TRBV5-6 with TRBJ2-1, with 9 bases that match TRBD1. V was clipped by 0 bases and J by 2 bases; unmatched bases: 3. The CDR3 loop spans 16 amino acids. CDR1 SGHDT and CDR2 YYEEEE come from the germline V gene. The CDR3 loop is CASSLARQGAYNEQFF. Here the CDR3 DNA reads TGTGCCAGCAGCTTGGCCCGACAGGGGGCCTACAATGAGCAGTTCTTC. Drawing the rest from reference TRBV5-6 and TRBJ2-1, the complete variable domain is DAGVTQSPTHLIKTRGQQVTLRCSPKSGHDTVSWYQQALGQGPQFIFQYYEEEERQRGNFPDRFSGHQFPNYSSELNVNALLLGDSALYLCASSLARQGAYNEQFFGPGTRLTVL.

The sample holds one count of this clone. V is TRBV4-2 and J is TRBJ2-3; TRBD2 agrees at 9 bases. This CDR3 contains 15 residues. Germline V gene lookup returns CDR1 LGHNA and CDR2 YNFKEQ. With 5 bases clipped from V and 1 base from J, the junction kept 4 bases outside the gene matches. CDR3 DNA sequence: TGTGCCAGCAGCTTGGTAGCGGGGGGCACAGATACGCAGTATTTT. Translation: CASSLVAGGTDTQYF.

This chain uses TRBV7-8 with TRBJ2-4; TRBD1 matches 8 bases. This CDR3 comprises 16 residues. The V gene's germline CDR1 is SGHVS and CDR2 FQNEAQ. The junction had 5 bases not matched to a gene; V was cut back by 4 bases and J by 0 bases. The CDR3 here is CASSSTGAIAKNIQYF. In DNA form, the CDR3 reads TGTGCCAGCAGCTCGACAGGGGCTATAGCCAAAAACATTCAGTACTTC.